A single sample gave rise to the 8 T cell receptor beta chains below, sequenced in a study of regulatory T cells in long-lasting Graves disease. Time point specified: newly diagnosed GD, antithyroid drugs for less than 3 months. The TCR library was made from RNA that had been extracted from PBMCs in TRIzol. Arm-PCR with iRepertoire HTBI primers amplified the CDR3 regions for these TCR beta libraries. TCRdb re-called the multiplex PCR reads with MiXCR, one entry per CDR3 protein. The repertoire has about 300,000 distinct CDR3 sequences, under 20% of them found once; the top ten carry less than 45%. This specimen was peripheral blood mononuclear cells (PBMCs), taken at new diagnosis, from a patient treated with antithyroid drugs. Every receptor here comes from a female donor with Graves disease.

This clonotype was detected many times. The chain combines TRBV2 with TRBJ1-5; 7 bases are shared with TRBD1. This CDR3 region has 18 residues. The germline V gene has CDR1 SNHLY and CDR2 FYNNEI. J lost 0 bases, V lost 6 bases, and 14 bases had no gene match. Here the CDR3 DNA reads TGTGCCAGCAGACGACAGGGAGGGGGGATCTATAGCAATCAGCCCCAGCATTTT. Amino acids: CASRRQGGGIYSNQPQHF.

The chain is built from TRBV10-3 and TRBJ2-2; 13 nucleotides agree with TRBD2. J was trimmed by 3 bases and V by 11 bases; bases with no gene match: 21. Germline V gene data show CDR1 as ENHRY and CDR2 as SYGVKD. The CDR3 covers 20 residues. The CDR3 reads CAASSNSGTSGNSDTGELFF. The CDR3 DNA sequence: TGTGCCGCCAGCTCTAATTCCGGGACTAGCGGGAACTCTGACACCGGGGAGCTGTTTTTT.

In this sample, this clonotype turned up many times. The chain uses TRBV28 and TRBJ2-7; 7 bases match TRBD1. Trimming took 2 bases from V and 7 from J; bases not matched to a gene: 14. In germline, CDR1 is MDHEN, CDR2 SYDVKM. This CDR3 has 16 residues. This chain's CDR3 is CASSLPSATGSEEQYF. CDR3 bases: TGTGCCAGCAGTTTACCCTCCGCGACAGGGTCGGAAGAGCAGTACTTC.

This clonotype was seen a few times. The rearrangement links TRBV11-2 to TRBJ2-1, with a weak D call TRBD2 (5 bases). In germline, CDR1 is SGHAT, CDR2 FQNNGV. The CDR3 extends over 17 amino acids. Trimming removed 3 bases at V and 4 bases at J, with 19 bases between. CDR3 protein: CASSLAPAGNTYNEQFF. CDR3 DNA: TGTGCCAGCAGCTTGGCTCCGGCGGGCAATACGTACAATGAGCAGTTCTTC. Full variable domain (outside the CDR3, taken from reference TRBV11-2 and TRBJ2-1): EAGVAQSPRYKIIEKRQSVAFWCNPISGHATLYWYQQILGQGPKLLIQFQNNGVVDDSQLPKDRFSAERLKGVDSTLKIQPAKLEDSAVYLCASSLAPAGNTYNEQFFGPGTRLTVL.

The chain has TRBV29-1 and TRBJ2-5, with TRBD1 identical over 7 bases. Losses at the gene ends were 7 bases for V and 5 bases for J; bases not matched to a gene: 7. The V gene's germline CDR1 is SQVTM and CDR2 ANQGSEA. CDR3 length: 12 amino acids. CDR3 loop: CSDTGVGETQYF. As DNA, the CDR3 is TGCAGCGACACAGGGGTTGGGGAGACCCAGTACTTC.

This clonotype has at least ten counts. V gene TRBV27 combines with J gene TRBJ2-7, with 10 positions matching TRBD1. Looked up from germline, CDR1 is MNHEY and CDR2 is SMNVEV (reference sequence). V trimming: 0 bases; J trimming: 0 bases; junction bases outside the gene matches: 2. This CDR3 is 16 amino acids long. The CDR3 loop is CASSLSGTGDSYEQYF. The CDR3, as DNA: TGTGCCAGCAGTTTATCGGGGACAGGGGACTCCTACGAGCAGTACTTC.

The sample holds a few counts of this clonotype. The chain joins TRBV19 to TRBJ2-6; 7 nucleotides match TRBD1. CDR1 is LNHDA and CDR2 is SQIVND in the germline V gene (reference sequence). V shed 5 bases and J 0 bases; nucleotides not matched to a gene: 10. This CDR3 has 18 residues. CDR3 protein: CASSSPGQTDSGANVLTF. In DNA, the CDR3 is TGTGCCAGTAGTTCTCCGGGACAGACCGACTCTGGGGCCAACGTCCTGACTTTC.

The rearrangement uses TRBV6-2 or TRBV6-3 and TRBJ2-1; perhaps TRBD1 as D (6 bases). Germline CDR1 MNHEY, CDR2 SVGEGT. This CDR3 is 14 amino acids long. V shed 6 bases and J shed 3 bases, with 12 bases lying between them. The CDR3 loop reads CASSRQVRYNEQFF. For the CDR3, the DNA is TGTGCCAGCAGCAGACAGGTTCGCTACAATGAGCAGTTCTTC.